Below are 10 T cell receptor beta chains sequenced from a single sample in a study of CD8+CD57+ T cells in acquired aplastic anemia. Template material for TCR beta VDJ and CDR3 profiling consisted of genomic DNA. TCRdb reprocessed the reads with MiXCR, giving one entry per CDR3 protein. The sample yields about 130,000 distinct CDR3 sequences, around two fifths seen once. Sample: sorted CD4+, CD8+, or CD8+CD57+ T cells (not recorded which) from PBMCs. The source of these receptors is a human donor in good health, serving as a control.

This clonotype was detected ten times or more. The rearrangement uses TRBV20-1 and TRBJ2-7, with 10 bases matching TRBD2. After removal of 0 bases from V and 4 bases from J, the junction contained 6 bases not matched to a gene. This CDR3 has 15 amino acids. In germline, CDR1 is DFQATT, CDR2 SNEGSKA (reference sequence). This CDR3 reads CSARDPLAGPYEQYF. CDR3 in DNA: TGCAGTGCTAGAGACCCACTAGCGGGGCCTTACGAGCAGTACTTC.

This clonotype was counted many times. CDR3 DNA sequence: TGTGCCAGCAGCCTTCTGGCTGGTAAAGAGACCCAGTACTTC. Its protein product is CASSLLAGKETQYF. The chain couples TRBV11-2 to TRBJ2-5, with D uncertain. Germline V gives CDR1 SGHAT, CDR2 FQNNGV. The CDR3 is made up of 14 amino acids. Deletions cut 5 bases from V and 3 bases from J, with 13 bases between.

The genes are TRBV7-6 and TRBJ2-3; D is perhaps TRBD2 (6 bases). The V gene's germline CDR1 is SGHVS and CDR2 FNYEAQ. The CDR3 covers 15 residues. The ends were cut back, 2 bases at V and 3 bases at J, with 12 bases in the middle. The CDR3 is CASSLMGGETDTQYF. CDR3 DNA sequence: TGTGCCAGCAGCTTAATGGGCGGGGAAACAGATACGCAGTATTTT.

To note about this clonotype: Just one base apart from a much larger clone, this may be a read error. V gene TRBV19 combines with J gene TRBJ1-6; 7 bases are a match to TRBD1. The CDR3 spans 16 residues. Germline CDR1 LNHDA, CDR2 SQIVND (reference sequence). Trimming at V came to 11 bases and at J to 7 bases, leaving 17 bases not matched to a gene. The CDR3 protein is CAGNQRGQVRNSPLHF. The CDR3 DNA is TGTGCCGGTAACCAGCGTGGACAGGTTAGAAATTCACCCCTCCACTTT.

The chain links TRBV25-1 to TRBJ2-7, with a tentative D call TRBD1 (6 bases). The germline V gene has CDR1 MGHDK and CDR2 SYGVNS. Trimming took off 4 bases at V and 2 bases at J, with 12 bases between the two ends. The CDR3 contains 14 residues. The CDR3 spells CASSGGQGTYEQYF. The CDR3 DNA follows: TGTGCCAGCAGTGGGGGGCAGGGAACCTACGAGCAGTACTTC.

The V gene is TRBV7-9, the J gene TRBJ1-1; D remains ambiguous. V gave up 5 bases and J gave up 2 bases, with 9 bases separating them. The CDR3 runs to 13 residues. Germline values: CDR1 SEHNR, CDR2 FQNEAQ (reference sequence). Written as DNA, the CDR3 is TGTGCCAGCAGCCCATGGACTAACACTGAAGCTTTCTTT. Protein product: CASSPWTNTEAFF. The full variable domain, completed using reference TRBV7-9 and TRBJ1-1, is DTGVSQNPRHKITKRGQNVTFRCDPISEHNRLYWYRQTLGQGPEFLTYFQNEAQLEKSRLLSDRFSAERPKGSFSTLEIQRTEQGDSAMYLCASSPWTNTEAFFGQGTRLTVV.

The chain links TRBV12-3 or TRBV12-4 to TRBJ1-1; D gene ambiguous. This CDR3 is built from 14 residues. V lost 5 bases and J 0 bases, leaving 10 bases between the germline ends. CDR3 residues: CASSEIEMNTEAFF. CDR3 coding DNA: TGTGCCAGCAGTGAAATAGAAATGAACACTGAAGCTTTCTTT.

Regarding this clonotype: A much more abundant neighbour one base away suggests this may be a read error. The chain links TRBV11-2 to TRBJ2-3; 9 nucleotides agree with TRBD2. The CDR3 extends over 15 amino acids. CDR1 and CDR2 from the germline V gene are SGHAT and FQNNGV. The CDR3 DNA sequence: TGTGCCAGCAGCTTAGTAGTGACTAGCGGAGATACGCGGTATTTT. Protein: CASSLVVTSGDTRYF.

This clonotype was found many times. V is TRBV19 and J is TRBJ2-5; 7 positions match TRBD2. There are 16 residues in the CDR3. Germline V lookup: CDR1 LNHDA, CDR2 SQIVND (reference sequence). The junction had 14 bases not matched to a gene; V was cut back by 5 bases and J by 5 bases. For the CDR3, the DNA is TGTGCCAGTAGTGGGCTTGGAGGGAGGGCCTCCGAGACCCAGTACTTC. Translated, it gives CASSGLGGRASETQYF.

This clonotype was picked up a small number of times. The chain links TRBV6-1 to TRBJ1-2; TRBD1 is a possible D gene (6 bases). The CDR3 loop spans 12 amino acids. The ends were cut back, 8 bases at V and 8 bases at J, with 15 bases in the middle. Germline V gives CDR1 MNHNS, CDR2 SASEGT. The CDR3 loop reads CASVGGQEGYTF. CDR3 DNA: TGTGCCAGCGTGGGGGGGCAGGAAGGCTACACCTTC.